The clone carrying this T cell receptor (beta chain) was seen repeatedly, ten times or more. The target antigen is unknown. This sample is part of a study of regulatory T cells in long-lasting Graves disease. Study-level results: TRBV28, TRBJ1-2 and TRBJ2-5 were favored in persistent disease.

The ends were cut back, 1 base at V and 0 bases at J, with 19 bases in the middle. Germline lookup yields CDR1 SGHAT and CDR2 FQNNGV. CDR3 length: 18 residues. Time point in this sample: newly diagnosed GD, antithyroid drugs for less than 3 months. PBMC RNA served as the TCR library source. Both iRepertoire HTBI primers and Arm-PCR of CDR3 regions were used to build the TCR beta libraries. Via MiXCR, TCRdb re-called the multiplex PCR reads, giving one row per CDR3 protein. The sample holds 620,000 or so distinct CDR3 sequences, approximately 15% seen once. The data were also submitted as part of a second study, on T cells in Graves' hyperthyroidism and ophthalmopathy. Per that paper: Blood also contained most expanded thyroid clonotypes above 0.001. Ophthalmopathy, which appeared later, was predicted by the model a median around 6.5 months before onset.

Sequenced here: peripheral blood mononuclear cells (PBMCs), sampled at new diagnosis, from a patient treated with antithyroid drugs. The chain carries TRBV11-2 and TRBJ2-7, with D maybe TRBD2 (6 bases). The TCR originated in a woman aged 25 to 45 with Graves disease. CDR3 amino acids: CASSLVVDADYVSYEQYF. CDR3 sequence (DNA): TGTGCCAGCAGCTTAGTAGTGGATGCGGACTACGTCTCCTACGAGCAGTACTTC.